This T cell receptor beta chain was obtained from a study of blood T cell repertoires in COVID-19. This clone is a singleton in its sample. Assay used: immunoSEQ multiplex PCR; TCRdb lists only in-frame clones, some missing. The repertoire includes 280,000 or so clones, around 85% of them detected once, and about 2.3% sits in the top ten. Trimming took off 0 bases at V and 0 bases at J, with 9 bases between the two ends. The CDR3 consists of 15 residues. Germline CDR1 reads MNHEY; CDR2 reads SVGEGT. This TCR was sampled from a woman between 50 and 59 years old who had recovered from COVID-19. The chain uses TRBV6-2 or TRBV6-3 and TRBJ2-7; a weak D match, TRBD1 (5 bases). The sample consisted of PBMCs or T cells enriched from blood (not recorded which). The DNA of the CDR3 is TGTGCCAGCAGTTACTCAAGGGGAACCTCCTACGAGCAGTACTTC. Protein sequence: CASSYSRGTSYEQYF.